These 11 T cell receptor beta chains came from one sample sequenced in a study of cytomegalovirus exposure and HLA in healthy donors. The PCR ran on 60 Vbeta and 13 Jbeta primers. Clones were read by immunoSEQ multiplex PCR, and TCRdb kept only the in-frame ones, dropping some. The sample contains roughly 190,000 clones, roughly 73% of which appear only once. The material sequenced was PBMCs. Receptors were obtained from a female donor in good health and CMV-seronegative.

The chain uses TRBV6-1 and TRBJ1-5, with no clear D. The germline V gene encodes CDR1 MNHNS and CDR2 SASEGT. Trimming shortened V by 5 bases and J by 1 base, and 6 bases separated the two germline ends. The CDR3 spans 13 residues. CDR3 loop: CASSRSSNQPQHF. In DNA form, the CDR3 reads TGTGCCAGCAGTCGGAGCAGCAATCAGCCCCAGCATTTT.

The rearrangement uses TRBV27 and TRBJ2-5, with D possibly matching TRBD1 (7 bases). The DNA matches TRBJ2-7 better at its end, which makes the J call doubtful. The CDR3 is 15 amino acids. Germline V lookup: CDR1 MNHEY, CDR2 SMNVEV (reference sequence). The CDR3 DNA sequence: TGTGCCAGCAGTTTATTGCGGGACAGCTCCTACGAGCAGTACTTC. It is translated as CASSLLRDSSYEQYF.

The chain recombines TRBV11-2 with TRBJ2-2; the match to TRBD1 covers 7 bases. The CDR3 has 17 residues. Germline assignment: CDR1 SGHAT and CDR2 FQNNGV. V was pared by 5 bases and J by 0 bases, with 9 bases of the junction left unmatched. The CDR3 nucleotides read TGTGCCAGCAGCCTTAGACAGGGTGAAGCGAACACCGGGGAGCTGTTTTTT. It specifies CASSLRQGEANTGELFF.

This chain joins TRBV7-9 and TRBJ2-5; TRBD2 agrees at 7 bases. CDR3 size: 15 residues. The germline gives CDR1 SEHNR, CDR2 FQNEAQ (reference sequence). Trimming removed 5 bases from V and 3 bases from J; junction bases left unmatched: 9. In DNA, the CDR3 is TGTGCCAGCAGCCCCGGGAGGACTAGGGAAGAGACCCAGTACTTC. It specifies CASSPGRTREETQYF.

The rearrangement joins TRBV4-3 to TRBJ2-6; D not certain. This CDR3 contains 16 residues. Germline CDR1 and CDR2: LGHNA and YSLEER. Trimming cost V 4 bases and J 4 bases, with 14 bases left between them. The chain's CDR3 is CASSLSRGAGANVLTF. The CDR3 DNA reads TGCGCCAGCAGCCTCTCCCGCGGCGCGGGGGCCAACGTCCTGACTTTC.

The V call is TRBV2, the J call TRBJ2-7; 7 bases agree with TRBD2. The germline gives CDR1 SNHLY, CDR2 FYNNEI. The CDR3 has 14 residues. The junction had 9 bases not matched to a gene; V was cut back by 3 bases and J by 7 bases. As DNA, the CDR3 is TGTGCCAGCAGTGAGTTGGGTTGGACTAGAGAGCAGTACTTC. Amino acids: CASSELGWTREQYF.

The rearrangement links TRBV5-1 to TRBJ2-3; perhaps TRBD2 as D (6 bases). Trimming cost V 1 base and J 5 bases, with 14 bases left between them. CDR3 length: 15 residues. The germline V gene has CDR1 SGHRS and CDR2 YFSETQ. DNA for the CDR3: TGCGCCAGCAGCTTGTCTAGCGTGGCCGGAGATACGCAGTATTTT. The encoded protein is CASSLSSVAGDTQYF.

The V call is TRBV28, the J call TRBJ1-1; a possible D gene is TRBD1 (6 bases). There are 12 residues in the CDR3. Per germline, CDR1 MDHEN and CDR2 SYDVKM. V lost 5 bases, J lost 7 bases, and 11 bases lay in between. The CDR3 DNA is TGTGCCAGCAGTCCGGGGACATTTGAAGCTTTCTTT. Its translation: CASSPGTFEAFF.

V and J are TRBV15 and TRBJ1-2; 10 nucleotides match TRBD1. Germline V CDR1 and CDR2: LNHNV, YYDKDF (reference sequence). The trim removed 0 bases at V and 8 bases at J, leaving 15 bases unmatched. CDR3 length equals 18 residues. The CDR3 DNA reads as TGTGCCACCAGCAGAGATCATTATGTGGACAGGGGGGACCGGGGCTACACCTTC. Amino acid sequence: CATSRDHYVDRGDRGYTF.

This sequence joins TRBV6-5 and TRBJ1-5; D not resolved. The V gene's germline CDR1 is MNHEY and CDR2 SVGAGI. The germline V and J ends were trimmed by 5 bases and 9 bases, with 14 bases remaining between them. The CDR3 is 13 residues long. CDR3 amino acids: CASSEEIVLPQHF. The CDR3, as DNA: TGTGCCAGCAGTGAAGAGATCGTCTTGCCCCAGCATTTT.

The rearrangement links TRBV19 to TRBJ1-5; a weak D match, TRBD1 (5 bases). The CDR3 contains 16 residues. V dropped 7 bases and J dropped 2 bases, with 18 bases sitting between them. Germline CDR1 LNHDA, CDR2 SQIVND (reference sequence). The DNA of the CDR3 is TGTGCCAGTAACAATCCCGAAGGGGCAGGCAATCAGCCCCAGCATTTT. Residues: CASNNPEGAGNQPQHF.